This TCR beta chain comes out of a study of monozygotic twins with inflammatory bowel disease (dated by TCRdb to between 2017 and 2020). For the wider study: A total of 28 monozygotic twin pairs were included in the full study, comprising nine German pairs (four IBD-concordant, five IBD-discordant) and 19 IBD-discordant Danish pairs. Each individual had, on average, about 151 000 unique TCRalpha sequences and 181 000 unique TCRbeta sequences available for analysis. Within discordant pairs, disease-associated traits were sought mainly by comparing IBD patients with their genetically identical healthy co-twins. Paper-wide results and their limitations: Concordant and discordant twins showed no difference in repertoire similarity, possibly because of limited statistical power. No single strong signal or clonotype linked to IBD turned up in the results, so the idea that one exists was not supported. The analysis was unable to tell different T cell subtypes apart. TCRbeta repertoire diversity, by inverse Simpson index, was decreased in IBD patients compared with their healthy co-twins. Because patients received different immunosuppressive treatments, the repertoires may have picked up extra background noise and variability between individuals. Compared with healthy twins, IBD patients shared fewer clonotypes with other individuals, and the difference was most pronounced in patients with signs of disease activity.

A roughly 2.7 ml peripheral blood sample was drawn into PAXgene tubes per donor and stored at -80°C. Total RNA was isolated from whole blood with the PAXgene blood miRNA kit on an automated QIAcube, without T cell sorting. Peripheral blood from monozygotic twin pairs concordant or discordant for inflammatory bowel disease was subjected to deep TCRalpha and TCRbeta repertoire profiling with unique molecular barcoding. Smoking habits were recorded for all twin pairs, with individuals classified as current, former or never smokers. Regarding this clonotype: Its antigen target is currently unknown.

Libraries were built with 5' RACE. Each TCR library was prepared from about 4,000 ng of total RNA. For each sample, cDNA synthesis was carried out in eight separate reactions using SMARTScribe reverse transcriptase. During cDNA synthesis, template switching introduced unique molecular identifiers that contained a 6-nucleotide sample barcode. TCRalpha and TCRbeta cDNA was amplified in two nested PCRs of 16 and 9 cycles, and bead purification was carried out after each PCR. Before amplification, the cDNA was treated with uracil DNA-glycosylase and purified using the QIAquick PCR purification kit. In the second PCR, Illumina TruSeq-compatible adapters and sample-specific barcodes were added. Library quality and concentration were checked on TapeStation and Qubit, and libraries were pooled at roughly 5 ng each. Pooled libraries were sequenced on an Illumina HiSeq2500 single-index Rapid Run with 2 x 100 bp reads and custom sequencing primers. From the authors' description of their analysis: MiGEC version 1.2.6 was used for UMI-based consensus assembly to correct PCR and sequencing errors. MiXCR version 2.1.1 was used for V(D)J alignment, clonotype assembly and CDR3 extraction. Normalisation of gene usage, clonotype sharing and MAIT/NKT TCR abundance was achieved by analysing the top 1000, 10 000 and 20 000 clonotypes per sample. After downsampling to 27 000 UMIs, diversity was calculated as the inverse Simpson index using the vegan R package. Paired Mann-Whitney U tests on discordant twin pairs were used, with Benjamini-Hochberg multiple-testing correction. With the reads reprocessed by TCRdb, a single entry stands for each CDR3 protein sequence and no DNA is reported. What appears here as the V and J calls and clone size reflects TCRdb's work, not the paper's. The sample's records list some 440,000 distinct CDR3 sequences. The leading ten clones occupy around 2.4% of the sample.

Sequenced material: blood. This TCR came from a human donor with ulcerative colitis or Crohn's disease, or a healthy co-twin of an affected twin (not recorded which).

The CDR3 region: CASSQLAGAAYEQYF. In this chain, TRBV7-9 is recombined with TRBJ2-7; TCRdb lists TRBD2, though no DNA is available to test this call. The cysteine opens and the phenylalanine closes a CDR3 of 15 amino acids. Only the protein sequence is given. CDR1 and CDR2 are drawn from the germline V gene (reference sequence): SEHNR, FQNEAQ.